These T cell receptor beta chains were read from a single sample in a study of cytomegalovirus exposure and HLA in healthy donors. Measured with immunoSEQ multiplex PCR; TCRdb has only the in-frame clones, and not every one. In the table there are roughly 100,000 clones, roughly three quarters of which are singletons. Sequencing input: PBMCs. The source is a man aged 50-59 years in good health and CMV-seropositive. The CDR3 runs from the conserved cysteine through the conserved F or W. D genes are given only for firm matches. The size of a clone is reported for some rows only, either as once, few or many, or as a class for expanded clones.

>TRBV7-3|TRBD2|.|TRBJ2-5
CASSLAGGGETQYF
TGTGCCAGCAGCTTAGCGGGAGGCGGGGAGACCCAGTACTTC
>TRBV5-4|.|.|TRBJ2-1
CASSRGREWNEQFF
TGTGCCAGCAGCCGGGGGCGGGAGTGGAATGAGCAGTTCTTC
>TRBV9|.|once|TRBJ2-1
CASSVGDWEYNEQFF
TGTGCCAGCAGCGTAGGGGACTGGGAATACAATGAGCAGTTCTTC
>TRBV28|.|.|TRBJ2-1
CASSPPRKYNEQFF
TGTGCCAGCAGCCCGCCCAGGAAATACAATGAGCAGTTCTTC
>TRBV14|.|.|TRBJ2-1
CASSPYLKGVTSYNEQFF
TGTGCCAGCAGCCCCTACCTTAAGGGGGTTACTTCCTACAATGAGCAGTTCTTC
>TRBV7-8|TRBD1|.|TRBJ1-6
CASSSGQGPPTSPLHF
TGTGCCAGCAGCTCAGGACAGGGGCCACCTACGTCACCCCTCCACTTT
>TRBV6-1|TRBD1|few|TRBJ2-7
CASSRQGGEQYF
TGTGCCAGCAGTCGACAGGGTGGGGAGCAGTACTTC
>TRBV7-2|TRBD2|.|TRBJ2-5
CASGYRTSGRTIQETQYF
TGTGCCAGCGGCTATCGGACTAGCGGGAGGACAATCCAAGAGACCCAGTACTTC
>TRBV10-3|TRBD1|few|TRBJ1-3
CAISAKQGDSGNTIYF
TGTGCCATCAGTGCCAAACAGGGGGACTCTGGAAACACCATATATTTT
>TRBV19|.|.|TRBJ2-1
CASSMRDKKPNNEQFF
TGTGCCAGTAGTATGAGGGACAAGAAGCCGAACAATGAGCAGTTCTTC
>TRBV7-9|.|once|TRBJ2-6
CATGLSGANVLTF
TGTGCCACAGGACTCTCTGGGGCCAACGTCCTGACTTTC
>TRBV29-1|TRBD2|once|TRBJ2-1
CSVDELAGDEQFF
TGCAGCGTTGATGAACTAGCGGGAGATGAGCAGTTCTTC
>TRBV6-1|.|.|TRBJ1-2
CASMMGGNYGYTF
TGTGCCAGCATGATGGGAGGTAACTATGGCTACACCTTC
>TRBV29-1|TRBD1|few|TRBJ2-7
CSVRDRGSYEQYF
TGCAGCGTCCGGGACAGGGGGTCCTACGAGCAGTACTTC
>TRBV13|TRBD2|.|TRBJ2-7
CASSSRTSGYSYEQYF
TGTGCCAGCAGCTCCAGGACTAGCGGGTATTCCTACGAGCAGTACTTC
>TRBV15|.|.|TRBJ1-5
CATSRDFHSNQPQHF
TGTGCCACCAGCAGAGATTTTCATAGCAATCAGCCCCAGCATTTT
>TRBV12-5|.|.|TRBJ1-1
CASGRGKNTEAFF
TGTGCTAGTGGTCGCGGGAAGAACACTGAAGCTTTCTTT
>TRBV27|.|.|TRBJ1-4
CARYLAAHEKLFF
TGTGCCAGATATCTGGCGGCTCATGAAAAACTGTTTTTT
>TRBV11-2|.|.|TRBJ1-2
CASSLDPTGANYGYTF
TGTGCCAGCAGCTTAGATCCGACAGGAGCTAACTATGGCTACACCTTC
>TRBV12-2|.|few|TRBJ2-7
CASRLPGTAPSYEQYF
TGTGCAAGTCGCTTGCCGGGGACAGCGCCCTCCTACGAGCAGTACTTC
>TRBV6-5|TRBD2|.|TRBJ2-3
CASSSRLASSTDTQYF
TGTGCCAGCAGTTCCCGACTAGCGAGTAGCACAGATACGCAGTATTTT
>TRBV5-1|.|.|TRBJ2-3
CASSLSRADSTDTQYF
TGCGCCAGCAGCTTGTCACGAGCCGATAGCACAGATACGCAGTATTTT
>TRBV15|TRBD2|.|TRBJ2-1
CATSSGGRGDEQFF
TGTGCCACCAGCAGTGGGGGACGGGGGGATGAGCAGTTCTTC
>TRBV7-9|TRBD2|.|TRBJ2-1
CASSQGLARVNEQFF
TGTGCCAGCAGCCAGGGACTAGCGCGGGTGAATGAGCAGTTCTTC
>TRBV11-3|TRBD1|once|TRBJ2-5
CASSPGTGRAGVQETQYF
TGTGCCAGCAGCCCCGGGACAGGGCGGGCGGGAGTCCAAGAGACCCAGTACTTC
>TRBV28|TRBD2|once|TRBJ2-5
CASSFGLAETQYF
TGTGCCAGCAGTTTCGGACTAGCGGAGACCCAGTACTTC
>TRBV9|.|.|TRBJ2-7
CASSPRSHGYEQYF
TGTGCCAGCAGCCCACGGTCCCACGGTTACGAGCAGTACTTC
>TRBV28|TRBD2|.|TRBJ2-7
CASSPLTLGREGQVFEQYF
TGTGCCAGCAGTCCCCTCACCCTAGGGCGGGAGGGCCAAGTATTTGAGCAGTACTTC
>TRBV6-1|.|.|TRBJ2-5
CASSEVGDGTQYF
TGTGCCAGCAGTGAAGTTGGAGATGGGACCCAGTACTTC
>TRBV5-1|.|.|TRBJ2-2
CASSLQASPDTGELFF
TGCGCCAGCAGCTTGCAAGCGAGTCCAGACACCGGGGAGCTGTTTTTT
>TRBV6-6|TRBD2|.|TRBJ2-7
CASSSDQLAGITEQYF
TGTGCCAGCAGTTCCGATCAACTAGCGGGGATCACCGAGCAGTACTTC
>TRBV11-2|TRBD1|once|TRBJ2-7
CASSLEGTGSYEQYF
TGTGCCAGCAGCTTAGAGGGGACAGGATCCTACGAGCAGTACTTC
>TRBV7-2|.|.|TRBJ1-5
CASSTGINQPQHF
TGTGCCAGCAGCACAGGGATTAATCAGCCCCAGCATTTT
>TRBV28|.|.|TRBJ1-5
CASRGQNQPQHF
TGTGCCAGCAGAGGACAGAATCAGCCCCAGCATTTT
>TRBV10-3|.|.|TRBJ2-1
CATLRDTDNEQFF
TGTGCCACCCTAAGGGACACCGACAATGAGCAGTTCTTC
>TRBV6-1|.|.|TRBJ2-3
CASSPSSSTDTQYF
TGTGCCAGCAGTCCTAGCTCGAGCACAGATACGCAGTATTTT
>TRBV5-1|.|.|TRBJ1-6
CASSADSSYNSPLHF
TGCGCCAGCAGCGCTGACAGCTCCTATAATTCACCCCTCCACTTT
>TRBV7-8|TRBD2|.|TRBJ2-1
CASSSGTSMTEKQFF
TGTGCCAGCAGCTCCGGGACTAGCATGACGGAGAAGCAGTTCTTC
>TRBV7-2|TRBD2|.|TRBJ2-1
CASSPGGTSGWYNEQFF
TGTGCCAGCAGTCCTGGGGGGACTAGCGGGTGGTACAATGAGCAGTTCTTC
>TRBV19|TRBD2|.|TRBJ2-1
CASSRRTSGVNEQFF
TGTGCCAGTAGTAGGAGGACTAGTGGAGTAAATGAGCAGTTCTTC
>TRBV30|.|.|TRBJ2-3
CAWSGSGDTQYF
TGTGCCTGGAGTGGCTCCGGAGATACGCAGTATTTT
>TRBV6-5|TRBD2|.|TRBJ2-7
CASSYTMTSGTYEQYF
TGTGCCAGCAGTTACACTATGACTAGCGGAACCTACGAGCAGTACTTC
>TRBV9|TRBD2|.|TRBJ2-3
CASSVGVGRGDTQYF
TGTGCCAGCAGCGTAGGAGTCGGGAGGGGGGATACGCAGTATTTT
>TRBV7-2|TRBD1|.|TRBJ2-5
CASSWRRDRGRETQYF
TGTGCCAGCAGCTGGCGCCGGGACAGGGGAAGGGAGACCCAGTACTTC
>TRBV4-3|TRBD2|.|TRBJ2-7
CASSQDLLAGEYEQYF
TGCGCCAGCAGCCAAGATCTACTAGCGGGAGAATACGAGCAGTACTTC